This TCR beta chain derives from a study of a mutant IDH1 vaccine in newly diagnosed glioma. Only in-frame clones appear in the TCRdb table, and some are missing; sequencing was by immunoSEQ multiplex PCR. The sample carries roughly 74,000 clones, 75% to 90% recorded once. Study results and limitations: Shifts in the top peripheral T cell clonotypes seemed unrelated to pseudoprogression.

As for this clone: Its antigen is not known.

This CDR3 contains 15 residues. Germline CDR1 KGHSH, CDR2 LQKENI. V was pared by 3 bases and J by 2 bases, with 12 bases between. The time point: week 23, last vaccination. What each vaccine dose contained was 300 ug of mutant IDH1 20-mer peptide, accompanied by topical imiquimod. Tumors from donors were new WHO grade 3 or 4 IDH1-mutant astrocytomas with ATRX loss. The source of this sequence is a woman aged 45-59 years with glioma. Sample: PBMCs, taken from a glioma patient whose treatment included an IDH1 peptide vaccine. The rearrangement joins TRBV18 to TRBJ2-3; D is ambiguous. The CDR3 nucleotides read TGTGCCAGCTCACCCCGAATAGCTAACACAGATACGCAGTATTTT. This encodes CASSPRIANTDTQYF. Based on the CDR3 plus reference TRBV18 and TRBJ2-3, the full variable domain is NAGVMQNPRHLVRRRGQEARLRCSPMKGHSHVYWYRQLPEEGLKFMVYLQKENIIDESGMPKERFSAEFPKEGPSILRIQQVVRGDSAAYFCASSPRIANTDTQYFGPGTRLTVL.